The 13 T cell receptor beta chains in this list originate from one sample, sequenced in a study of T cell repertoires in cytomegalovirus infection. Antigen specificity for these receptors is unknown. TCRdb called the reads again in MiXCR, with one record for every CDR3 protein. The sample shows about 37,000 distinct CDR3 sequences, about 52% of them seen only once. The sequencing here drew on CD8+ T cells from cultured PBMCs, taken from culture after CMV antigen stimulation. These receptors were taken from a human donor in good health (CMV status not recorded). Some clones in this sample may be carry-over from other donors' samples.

CDR3 loop: CASSFEGYEQYF. The CDR3 DNA reads as TGTGCCAGCAGCTTTGAGGGGTACGAGCAGTACTTC. The chain recombines TRBV11-2 with TRBJ2-7; TRBD1 or TRBD2 may be the D gene (5 bases each). This CDR3 comprises 12 residues. The germline gives CDR1 SGHAT, CDR2 FQNNGV. The V end was cut by 3 bases, the J end by 4 bases, with 7 bases between.

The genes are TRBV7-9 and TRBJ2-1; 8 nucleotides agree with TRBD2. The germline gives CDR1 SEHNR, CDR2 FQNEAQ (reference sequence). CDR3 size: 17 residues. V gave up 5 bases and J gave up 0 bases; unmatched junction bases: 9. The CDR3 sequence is CASSDRRSGISYNEQFF. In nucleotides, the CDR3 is TGTGCCAGCAGCGACAGGCGTAGCGGGATCTCCTACAATGAGCAGTTCTTC.

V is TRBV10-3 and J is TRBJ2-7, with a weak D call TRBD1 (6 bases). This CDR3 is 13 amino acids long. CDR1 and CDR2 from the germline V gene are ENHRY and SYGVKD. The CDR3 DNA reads TGTGTCGTACAGGGAAGGGGCTCCTACGAGCAGTACTTC. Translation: CVVQGRGSYEQYF.

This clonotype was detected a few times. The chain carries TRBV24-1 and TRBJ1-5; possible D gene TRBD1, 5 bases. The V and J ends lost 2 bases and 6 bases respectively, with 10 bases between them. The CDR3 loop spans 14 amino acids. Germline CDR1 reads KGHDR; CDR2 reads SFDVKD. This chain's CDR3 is CATSDSRASQPQHF. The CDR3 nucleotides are TGTGCCACCAGTGATTCCAGGGCGAGTCAGCCCCAGCATTTT.

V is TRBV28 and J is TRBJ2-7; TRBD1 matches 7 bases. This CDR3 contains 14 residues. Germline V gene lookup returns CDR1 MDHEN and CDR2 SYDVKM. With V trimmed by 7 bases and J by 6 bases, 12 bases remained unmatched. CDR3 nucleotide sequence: TGTGCCAGCACCAAGAGTGGACAGGTGTCCGAGCAGTACTTC. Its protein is CASTKSGQVSEQYF.

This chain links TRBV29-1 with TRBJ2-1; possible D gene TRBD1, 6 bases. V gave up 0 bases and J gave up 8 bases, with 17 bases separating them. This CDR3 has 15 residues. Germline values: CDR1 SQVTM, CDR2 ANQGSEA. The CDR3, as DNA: TGCAGCGTTGAAGATCGGATACAGGGATTCCATGAGCAGTTCTTC. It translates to CSVEDRIQGFHEQFF.

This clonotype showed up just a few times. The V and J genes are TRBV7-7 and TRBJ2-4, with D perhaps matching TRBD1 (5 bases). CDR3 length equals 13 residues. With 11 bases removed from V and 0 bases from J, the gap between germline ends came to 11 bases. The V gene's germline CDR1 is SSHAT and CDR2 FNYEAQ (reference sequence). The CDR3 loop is CAPGRLAKNIQYF. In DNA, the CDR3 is TGTGCCCCAGGGCGATTAGCCAAAAACATTCAGTACTTC.

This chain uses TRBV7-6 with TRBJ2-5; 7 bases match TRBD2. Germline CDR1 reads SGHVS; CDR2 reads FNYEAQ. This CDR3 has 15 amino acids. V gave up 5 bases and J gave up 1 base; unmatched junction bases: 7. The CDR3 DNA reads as TGTGCCAGCAGCCCAGCGGGGCAGACCCAAGAGACCCAGTACTTC. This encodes CASSPAGQTQETQYF.

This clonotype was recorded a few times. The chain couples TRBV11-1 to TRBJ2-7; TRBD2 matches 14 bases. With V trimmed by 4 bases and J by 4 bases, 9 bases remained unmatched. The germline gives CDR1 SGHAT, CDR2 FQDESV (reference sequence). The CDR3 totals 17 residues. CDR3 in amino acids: CASSSPGLAGESYEQYF. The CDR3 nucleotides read TGTGCCAGCAGCTCGCCGGGACTAGCGGGAGAATCGTACGAGCAGTACTTC.

CDR3 region: CASSLGTPQGPQHF. In DNA, the CDR3 is TGTGCCAGCAGCTTAGGGACTCCGCAGGGGCCCCAGCATTTT. This chain links TRBV7-2 with TRBJ1-5; weak D call: TRBD1 (5 bases). Germline V gene lookup returns CDR1 SGHTA and CDR2 FQGNSA. This CDR3 has 14 amino acids. V was clipped by 1 base and J by 9 bases, with 13 bases between them.

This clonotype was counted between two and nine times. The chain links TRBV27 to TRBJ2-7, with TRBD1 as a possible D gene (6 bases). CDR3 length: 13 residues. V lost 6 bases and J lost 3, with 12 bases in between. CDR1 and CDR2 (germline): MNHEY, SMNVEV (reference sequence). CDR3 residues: CASRTQGNYEQYF. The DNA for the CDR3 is TGTGCCAGCAGGACACAGGGTAACTACGAGCAGTACTTC.

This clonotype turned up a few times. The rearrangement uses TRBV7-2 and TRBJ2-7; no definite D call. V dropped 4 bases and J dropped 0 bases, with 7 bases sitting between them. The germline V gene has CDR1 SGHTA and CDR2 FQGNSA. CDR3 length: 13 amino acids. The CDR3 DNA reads TGTGCCAGCAGCTCGGGCCTCTCCTACGAGCAGTACTTC. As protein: CASSSGLSYEQYF.

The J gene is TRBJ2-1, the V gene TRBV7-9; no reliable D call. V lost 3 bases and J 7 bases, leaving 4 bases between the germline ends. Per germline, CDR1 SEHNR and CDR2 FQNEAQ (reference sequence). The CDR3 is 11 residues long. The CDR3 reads CASSFRNEQFF. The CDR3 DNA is TGTGCCAGCAGCTTCCGGAATGAGCAGTTCTTC.